Listed here is a single T cell receptor (beta chain). This clone was counted only a few times. Which antigen it targets is not known. Qualities for individual bases were not recorded, and no much larger clone is one base off. Other DNA sequences in the sample encode the same CDR3. The CDR3 covers 14 residues, taking in both the cysteine and the phenylalanine. CDR3 DNA only is kept here, 42 bases in frame from base 1. CDR1 and CDR2 (SEHNR, FQNEAQ) derive from the germline V gene (reference sequence). V has 7 bases trimmed and J has 5 bases trimmed; junction bases matching no gene number 3. The data belong to a study of blood T cell repertoires in COVID-19 (dated by TCRdb to 2019 to 2021). Background for the entire study: The collaborator samples originated in the United States, Italy and Spain and spanned the acute and convalescent phases of COVID-19. The material from the prospective study consisted of cDNA or gDNA derived from T cells, B-cell-depleted T cells, or PBMCs. Deeply sampled blood TCRbeta repertoires from subjects exposed to, actively infected with, or recovered from COVID-19 were included in the dataset. The repertoires were released in a freely available public database meant as a resource for research on the immune response to SARS-CoV-2. The samples were drawn from the first 160 participants of the ongoing ImmuneRACE study and from over 950 subjects provided by 6 global collaborators. Sample metadata almost always included a de-identified subject ID, COVID-19 status, age in years and sex. Where available, HLA class I and class II types were taken from metadata supplied by the sample provider and were not determined by assay-based typing.

Enrolling through a virtual design, the prospective study's participants ranged in age from roughly 18 to 89 years and lived across more than 20 United States geographic areas. In the prospective study, participants were assigned to cohorts based on the clinical history participants reported in a screening survey and a study questionnaire. For ImmuneRACE Cohort 3, a participant was defined as recovered based on two consecutive negative NP/OP PCR tests, clearance by a healthcare professional, or resolution of symptoms. In the prospective study, whole blood, serum and a nasopharyngeal or oropharyngeal swab were collected from each participant by mobile phlebotomists. Over a roughly 2-month period, participants in the prospective study had the option of providing additional blood draws and questionnaires. Blood samples from the prospective study were shipped frozen or at room temperature prior to DNA extraction.

TCRbeta CDR3 regions were amplified from genomic DNA using the immunoSEQ Assay, a bias-controlled multiplex PCR. On the authors' methods: Nucleated cell counts per sample were estimated from amplification of reference gene primers within the assay. To quantify the absolute abundance of each unique TCRbeta CDR3 rearrangement, sequence reads were collapsed and filtered. For each sample, productive Simpson clonality was calculated as the square root of Simpson's diversity index across productive rearrangements. This immuneACCESS table, as held by TCRdb, lists in-frame sequences with V and J called but not all clones. Of the missing ones, under half trace to an unresolved V gene in checked studies; the others have no known cause. The DNA was the basis for D and trimming; V, J and clone size are from that table. The sample table lists some 200,000 clones, roughly 90% of them with a count of one. The top ten clonotypes cover roughly 8.4% of the sample.

Study-wide findings and limitations: How much clinical and demographic metadata was included differed by source and by participant, and the metadata was provided uncurated.

Source material: PBMCs or T cells enriched from blood (not recorded which). Recombination linked TRBV7-9 to TRBJ2-2, with 11 bases matching TRBD1. This receptor was taken from a woman aged 18 to 35 who had recovered from COVID-19. Here the CDR3 is given as CASTGTGGTGELFF. The sequenced DNA: TGTGCCAGCACCGGGACAGGGGGGACCGGGGAGCTGTTTTTT.